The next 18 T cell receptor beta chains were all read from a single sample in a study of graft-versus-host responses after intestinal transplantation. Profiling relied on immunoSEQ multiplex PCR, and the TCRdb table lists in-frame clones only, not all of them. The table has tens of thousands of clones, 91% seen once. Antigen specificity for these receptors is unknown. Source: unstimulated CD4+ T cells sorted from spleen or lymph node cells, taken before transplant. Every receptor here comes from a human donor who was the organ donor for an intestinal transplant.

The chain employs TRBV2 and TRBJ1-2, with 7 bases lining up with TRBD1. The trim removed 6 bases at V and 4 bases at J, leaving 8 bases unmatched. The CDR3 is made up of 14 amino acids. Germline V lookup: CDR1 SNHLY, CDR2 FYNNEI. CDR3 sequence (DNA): TGTGCCAGCAGGGGGGGACAGCCTCGCTATGGCTACACCTTC. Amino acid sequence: CASRGGQPRYGYTF.

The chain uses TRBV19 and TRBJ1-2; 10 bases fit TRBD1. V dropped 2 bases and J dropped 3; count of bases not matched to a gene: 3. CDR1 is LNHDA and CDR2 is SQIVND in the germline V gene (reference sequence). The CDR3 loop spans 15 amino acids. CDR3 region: CASSISGTGDYGYTF. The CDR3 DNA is TGTGCCAGTAGTATATCGGGGACAGGGGACTATGGCTACACCTTC.

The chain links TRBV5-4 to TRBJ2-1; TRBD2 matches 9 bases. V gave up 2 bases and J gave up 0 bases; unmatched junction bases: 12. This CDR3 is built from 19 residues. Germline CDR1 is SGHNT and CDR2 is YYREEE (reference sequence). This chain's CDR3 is CASSFSLAGLWSSYNEQFF. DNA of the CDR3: TGTGCCAGCAGCTTTTCTCTAGCGGGACTATGGAGCTCCTACAATGAGCAGTTCTTC. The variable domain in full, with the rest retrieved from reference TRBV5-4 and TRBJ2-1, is ETGVTQSPTHLIKTRGQQVTLRCSSQSGHNTVSWYQQALGQGPQFIFQYYREEENGRGNFPPRFSGLQFPNYSSELNVNALELDDSALYLCASSFSLAGLWSSYNEQFFGPGTRLTVL.

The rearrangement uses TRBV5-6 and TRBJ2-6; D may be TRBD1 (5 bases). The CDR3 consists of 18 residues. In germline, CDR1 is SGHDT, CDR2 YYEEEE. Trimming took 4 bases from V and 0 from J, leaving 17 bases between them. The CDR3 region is CASSPQPTGASGANVLTF. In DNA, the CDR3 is TGTGCCAGCAGCCCACAGCCCACAGGCGCCTCTGGGGCCAACGTCCTGACTTTC.

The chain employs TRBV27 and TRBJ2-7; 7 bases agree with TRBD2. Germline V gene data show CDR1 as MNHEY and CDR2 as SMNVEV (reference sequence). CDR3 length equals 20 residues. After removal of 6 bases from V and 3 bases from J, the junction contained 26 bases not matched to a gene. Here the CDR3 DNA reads TGTGCCAGCAGATTAGGGGTGCGGGAGTGTAATAATGGTTTCTTCTACGAGCAGTACTTC. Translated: CASRLGVRECNNGFFYEQYF.

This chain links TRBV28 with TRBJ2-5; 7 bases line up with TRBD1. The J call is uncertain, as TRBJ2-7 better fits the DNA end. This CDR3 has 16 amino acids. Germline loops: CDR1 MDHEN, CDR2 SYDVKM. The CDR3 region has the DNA TGTGCCAGCAGTTTCCCGAAAGGGGGCGTCAGCTACGAGCAGTACTTC. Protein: CASSFPKGGVSYEQYF.

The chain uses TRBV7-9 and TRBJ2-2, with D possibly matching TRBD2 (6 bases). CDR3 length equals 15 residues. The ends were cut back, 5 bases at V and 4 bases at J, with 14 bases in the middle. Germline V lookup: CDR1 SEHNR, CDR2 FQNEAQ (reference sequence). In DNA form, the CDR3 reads TGTGCCAGCAGCCACCCCAGCGGGCGCACCGGGGAGCTGTTTTTT. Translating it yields CASSHPSGRTGELFF.

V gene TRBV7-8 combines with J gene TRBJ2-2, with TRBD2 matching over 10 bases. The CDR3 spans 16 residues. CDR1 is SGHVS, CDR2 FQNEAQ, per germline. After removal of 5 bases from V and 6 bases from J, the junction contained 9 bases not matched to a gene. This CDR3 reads CASSRALAGEAGELFF. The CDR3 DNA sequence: TGTGCCAGCAGCCGAGCCCTAGCGGGAGAAGCCGGGGAGCTGTTTTTT.

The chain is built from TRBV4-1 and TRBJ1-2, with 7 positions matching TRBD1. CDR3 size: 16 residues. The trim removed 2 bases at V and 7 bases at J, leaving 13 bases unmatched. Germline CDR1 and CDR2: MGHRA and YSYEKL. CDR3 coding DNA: TGCGCCAGCAGCCAATCAGGGACAGTGCCGCTTGTTGGCTACACCTTC. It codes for CASSQSGTVPLVGYTF.

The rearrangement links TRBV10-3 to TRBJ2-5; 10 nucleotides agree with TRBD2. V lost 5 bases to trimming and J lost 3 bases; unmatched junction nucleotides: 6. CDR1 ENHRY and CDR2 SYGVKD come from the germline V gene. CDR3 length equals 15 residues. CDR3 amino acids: CAISISGTSEETQYF. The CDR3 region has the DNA TGTGCCATCAGTATCTCCGGGACTAGCGAAGAGACCCAGTACTTC.

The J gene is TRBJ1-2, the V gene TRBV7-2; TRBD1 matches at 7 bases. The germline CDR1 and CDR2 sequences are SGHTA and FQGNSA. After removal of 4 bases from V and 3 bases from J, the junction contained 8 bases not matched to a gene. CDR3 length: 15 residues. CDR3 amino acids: CASSSPGGPHYGYTF. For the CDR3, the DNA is TGTGCCAGCAGCTCCCCAGGGGGACCGCACTATGGCTACACCTTC. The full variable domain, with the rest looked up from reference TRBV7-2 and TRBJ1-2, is GAGVSQSPSNKVTEKGKDVELRCDPISGHTALYWYRQSLGQGLEFLIYFQGNSAPDKSGLPSDRFSAERTGGSVSTLTIQRTQQEDSAVYLCASSSPGGPHYGYTFGSGTRLTVV.

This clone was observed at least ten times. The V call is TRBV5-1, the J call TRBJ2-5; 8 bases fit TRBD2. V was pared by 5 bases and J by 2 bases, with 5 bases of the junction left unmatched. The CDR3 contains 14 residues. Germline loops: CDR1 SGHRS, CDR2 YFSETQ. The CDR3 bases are TGCGCCAGCAGAACGGGGGGGCTACAAGAGACCCAGTACTTC. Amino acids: CASRTGGLQETQYF. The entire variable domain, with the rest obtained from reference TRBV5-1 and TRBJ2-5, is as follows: KAGVTQTPRYLIKTRGQQVTLSCSPISGHRSVSWYQQTPGQGLQFLFEYFSETQRNKGNFPGRFSGRQFSNSRSEMNVSTLELGDSALYLCASRTGGLQETQYFGPGTRLLVL.

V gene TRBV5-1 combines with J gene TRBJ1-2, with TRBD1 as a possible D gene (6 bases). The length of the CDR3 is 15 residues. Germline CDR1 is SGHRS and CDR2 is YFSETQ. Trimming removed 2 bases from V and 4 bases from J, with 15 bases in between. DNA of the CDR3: TGCGCCAGCAGCTTCCCGGACAGATTTGGCTATGGCTACACCTTC. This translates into CASSFPDRFGYGYTF. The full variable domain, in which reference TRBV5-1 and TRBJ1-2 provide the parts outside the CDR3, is KAGVTQTPRYLIKTRGQQVTLSCSPISGHRSVSWYQQTPGQGLQFLFEYFSETQRNKGNFPGRFSGRQFSNSRSEMNVSTLELGDSALYLCASSFPDRFGYGYTFGSGTRLTVV.

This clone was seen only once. CDR3 protein: CASSLGNQRGYTF. The CDR3 DNA follows: TGTGCCAGCAGCTTAGGCAACCAGCGGGGCTACACCTTC. The gene calls are TRBV11-2 and TRBJ1-2; no clear D gene. The CDR3 is 13 residues long. V was clipped by 1 base and J by 8 bases, with 11 bases between them. The germline gives CDR1 SGHAT, CDR2 FQNNGV.

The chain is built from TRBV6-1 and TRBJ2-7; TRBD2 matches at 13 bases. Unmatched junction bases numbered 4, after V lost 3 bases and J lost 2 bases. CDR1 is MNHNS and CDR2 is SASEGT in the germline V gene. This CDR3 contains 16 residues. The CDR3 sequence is CASSEAGTSGAYEQYF. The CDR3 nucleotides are TGTGCCAGCAGTGAGGCAGGGACTAGCGGGGCCTACGAGCAGTACTTC.

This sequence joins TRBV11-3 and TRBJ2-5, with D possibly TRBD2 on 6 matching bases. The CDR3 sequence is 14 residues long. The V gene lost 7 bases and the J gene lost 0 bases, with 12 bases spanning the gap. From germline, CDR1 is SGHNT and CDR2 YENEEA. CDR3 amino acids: CASTRRGNQETQYF. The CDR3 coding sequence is TGTGCCAGCACTAGGCGGGGAAACCAAGAGACCCAGTACTTC.

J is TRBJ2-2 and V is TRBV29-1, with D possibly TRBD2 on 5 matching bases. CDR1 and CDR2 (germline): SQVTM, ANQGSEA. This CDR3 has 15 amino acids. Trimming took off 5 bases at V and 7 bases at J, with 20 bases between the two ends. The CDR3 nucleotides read TGCAGCGTTCTCAAGTTAGGCGGGCTGGACGGGGAGCTGTTTTTT. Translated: CSVLKLGGLDGELFF.

CDR3 bases: TGTGCCAGCAGCCTAGGGTCCGGGGATTTGGATGAGCAGTTCTTC. Amino acid sequence: CASSLGSGDLDEQFF. The chain is built from TRBV4-2 and TRBJ2-1; tentative D call: TRBD2 (5 bases). CDR1 and CDR2 (germline): LGHNA, YNFKEQ. This CDR3 spans 15 amino acids. The V and J ends lost 4 bases and 8 bases respectively, with 18 bases between them.